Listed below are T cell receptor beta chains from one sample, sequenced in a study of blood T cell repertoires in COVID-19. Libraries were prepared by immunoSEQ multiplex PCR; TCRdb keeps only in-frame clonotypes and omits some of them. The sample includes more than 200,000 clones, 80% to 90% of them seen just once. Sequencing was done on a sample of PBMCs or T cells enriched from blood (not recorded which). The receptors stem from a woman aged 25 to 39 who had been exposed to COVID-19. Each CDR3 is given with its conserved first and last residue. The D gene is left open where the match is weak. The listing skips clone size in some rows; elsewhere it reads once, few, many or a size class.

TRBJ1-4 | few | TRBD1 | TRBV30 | CAWSAKTGGWGEKLFF | TGTGCCTGGAGCGCCAAAACAGGGGGCTGGGGTGAAAAACTGTTTTTT
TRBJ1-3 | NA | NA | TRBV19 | CASSTSMRSGNTIYF | TGTGCCAGTAGTACTTCCATGCGCTCTGGAAACACCATATATTTT
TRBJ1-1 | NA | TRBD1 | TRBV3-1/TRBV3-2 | CASSSGTGPQNTEAFF | TGTGCCAGCAGCTCCGGGACAGGGCCTCAAAACACTGAAGCTTTCTTT
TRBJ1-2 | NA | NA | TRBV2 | CASTYWTDYGYTF | TGTGCCAGCACATATTGGACAGACTATGGCTACACCTTC
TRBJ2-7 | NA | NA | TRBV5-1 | CASSLLTLGGGSSYEQYF | TGCGCCAGCAGCTTGCTGACTTTAGGTGGCGGTAGCTCCTACGAGCAGTACTTC
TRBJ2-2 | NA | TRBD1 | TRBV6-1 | CASSDGTGAPGELFF | TGTGCCAGCAGTGATGGGACAGGGGCCCCCGGGGAGCTGTTTTTT
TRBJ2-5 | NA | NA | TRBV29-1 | CSARAGKETQYF | TGCAGCGCGAGGGCGGGGAAAGAGACCCAGTACTTC
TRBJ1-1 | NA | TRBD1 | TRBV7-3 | CASSPDRGWKAFF | TGTGCCAGCAGCCCCGACAGGGGTTGGAAAGCTTTCTTT
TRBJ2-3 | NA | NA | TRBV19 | CATRGTVTLTDTQYF | TGTGCCACCCGAGGAACGGTGACCCTCACAGATACGCAGTATTTT
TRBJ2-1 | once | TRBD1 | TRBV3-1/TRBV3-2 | CATTGGVYNEQFF | TGTGCCACCACAGGGGGCGTCTACAATGAGCAGTTCTTC
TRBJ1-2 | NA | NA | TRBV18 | CASSSREAYGYTF | TGTGCCAGCTCATCGCGGGAGGCCTATGGCTACACCTTC
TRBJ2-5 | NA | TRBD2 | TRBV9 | CASSSGLAGGEGTQYF | TGTGCCAGCAGTAGCGGACTAGCGGGAGGGGAGGGGACCCAGTACTTC
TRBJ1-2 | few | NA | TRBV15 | CATSRPNREDGYTF | TGTGCCACCAGCAGACCAAACAGGGAAGATGGCTACACCTTC
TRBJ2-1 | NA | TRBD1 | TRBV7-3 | CASSPRQGYEQFF | TGTGCCAGCAGCCCCCGACAGGGCTATGAGCAGTTCTTC
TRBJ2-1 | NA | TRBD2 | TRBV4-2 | CASSQVVAGYNEQFF | TGTGCCAGCAGCCAAGTGGTAGCGGGATACAATGAGCAGTTCTTC
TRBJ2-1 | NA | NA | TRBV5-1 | CASSSTSYNEQFF | TGCGCCAGCAGCTCTACTAGCTACAATGAGCAGTTCTTC
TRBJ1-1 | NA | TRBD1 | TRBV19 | CASTGGQGLGTEAFF | TGTGCCAGTACCGGGGGACAGGGGTTGGGAACTGAAGCTTTCTTT
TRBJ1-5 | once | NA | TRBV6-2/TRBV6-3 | CASSYSRPAGLGQPQHF | TGTGCCAGCAGTTACTCGAGACCTGCAGGGTTGGGGCAGCCCCAGCATTTT
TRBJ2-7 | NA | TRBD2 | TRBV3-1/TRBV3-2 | CASSRTSGAEQYF | TGTGCCAGCAGCCGAACTAGCGGGGCCGAGCAGTACTTC
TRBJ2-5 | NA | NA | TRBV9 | CASSVGSGLPQETQYF | TGTGCCAGCAGCGTAGGGTCAGGGCTCCCCCAAGAGACCCAGTACTTC
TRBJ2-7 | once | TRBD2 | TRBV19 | CASSSLALNYEQYF | TGTGCCAGTAGTTCACTAGCGCTTAACTACGAGCAGTACTTC
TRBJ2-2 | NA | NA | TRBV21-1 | CASSDFTNTGELFF | TGTGCCAGCAGTGACTTCACGAACACCGGGGAGCTGTTTTTT
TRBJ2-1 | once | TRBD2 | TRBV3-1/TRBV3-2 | CASSQGVVAGAAGQFF | TGTGCCAGCAGCCAAGGAGTAGTAGCGGGAGCGGCCGGGCAGTTCTTC
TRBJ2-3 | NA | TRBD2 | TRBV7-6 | CASSHPQTSGSLGTDTQYF | TGTGCCAGCAGCCACCCCCAAACTAGCGGGAGCTTAGGCACAGATACGCAGTATTTT
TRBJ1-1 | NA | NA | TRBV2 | CASRDRMNTEAFF | TGTGCCAGCAGGGACAGAATGAACACTGAAGCTTTCTTT
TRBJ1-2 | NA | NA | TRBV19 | CASTLSWPSNGYTF | TGTGCCAGTACTCTCTCTTGGCCATCGAATGGCTACACCTTC
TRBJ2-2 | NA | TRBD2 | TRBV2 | CAYSGTSGRDRELFF | TGTGCCTACTCCGGGACTAGCGGGAGAGATCGGGAGCTGTTTTTT
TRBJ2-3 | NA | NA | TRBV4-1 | CASSQERVGDTQYF | TGCGCCAGCAGCCAAGAGCGGGTTGGAGATACGCAGTATTTT
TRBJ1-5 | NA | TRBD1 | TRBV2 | CASSEDRGRGQPQHF | TGTGCCAGCAGTGAGGACAGGGGGAGAGGGCAGCCCCAGCATTTT
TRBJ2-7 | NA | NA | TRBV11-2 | CASSLLGGGSYEQYF | TGTGCCAGCAGCTTATTGGGGGGAGGTTCCTACGAGCAGTACTTC
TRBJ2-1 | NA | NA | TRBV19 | CASSLRGIGKDNEQFF | TGTGCCAGTAGTCTGAGGGGGATAGGTAAAGACAATGAGCAGTTCTTC
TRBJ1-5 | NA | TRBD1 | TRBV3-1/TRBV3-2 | CASSPKGTANQPQHF | TGTGCCAGCAGCCCAAAAGGGACAGCGAATCAGCCCCAGCATTTT
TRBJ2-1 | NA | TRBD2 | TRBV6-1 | CASSGTGTSGIYNEQFF | TGTGCCAGCAGTGGGACCGGGACTAGCGGGATATACAATGAGCAGTTCTTC
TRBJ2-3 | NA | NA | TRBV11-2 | CASSLVPRTSTDTQYF | TGTGCCAGCAGCTTAGTACCAAGAACTAGCACAGATACGCAGTATTTT
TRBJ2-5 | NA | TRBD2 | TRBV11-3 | CASSSGGVGRVEETQYF | TGTGCCAGCAGCTCGGGAGGGGTAGGACGGGTTGAAGAGACCCAGTACTTC
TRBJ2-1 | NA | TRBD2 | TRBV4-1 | CASSQHGLENEQFF | TGCGCCAGCAGCCAACATGGACTAGAGAATGAGCAGTTCTTC
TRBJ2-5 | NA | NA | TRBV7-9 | CASSDLVLETQYF | TGTGCCAGCAGCGATCTAGTCCTCGAGACCCAGTACTTC
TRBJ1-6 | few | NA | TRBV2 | CASSPRGSPLHF | TGTGCCAGCAGCCCCAGGGGTTCACCCCTCCACTTT
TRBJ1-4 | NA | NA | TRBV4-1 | CASSQDAVDNEKLFF | TGCGCCAGCAGCCAAGATGCGGTAGATAATGAAAAACTGTTTTTT
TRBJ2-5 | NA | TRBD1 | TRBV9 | CASSADRGHRGETQYF | TGTGCCAGCAGCGCGGACAGGGGGCATCGTGGAGAGACCCAGTACTTC
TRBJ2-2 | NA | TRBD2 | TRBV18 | CASSPGLAGWTGELFF | TGTGCCAGCTCACCCGGACTAGCGGGATGGACCGGGGAGCTGTTTTTT